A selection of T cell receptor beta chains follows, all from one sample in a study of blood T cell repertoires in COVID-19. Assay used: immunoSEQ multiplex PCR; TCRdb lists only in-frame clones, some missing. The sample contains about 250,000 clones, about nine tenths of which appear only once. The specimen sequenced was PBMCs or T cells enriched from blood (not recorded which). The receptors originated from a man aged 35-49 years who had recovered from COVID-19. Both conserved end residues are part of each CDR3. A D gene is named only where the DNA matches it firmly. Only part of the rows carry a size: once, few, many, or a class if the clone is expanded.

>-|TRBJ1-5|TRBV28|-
-
CASSFLAGRDREPQHF
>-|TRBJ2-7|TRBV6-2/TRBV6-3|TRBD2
TGTGCCAGCAGTTACGAGTTAGGTCATCCTAGCGGGAGGCCCCGATCCTACGAGCAGTACTTC
CASSYELGHPSGRPRSYEQYF
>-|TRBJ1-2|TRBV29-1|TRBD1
TGCAGCGTTACAGGGGAGTTTACTTATGGCTACACCTTC
CSVTGEFTYGYTF
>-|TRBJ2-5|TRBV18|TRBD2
TGTGCCAGCTCACCACGACTAGCGGGGGGGCGCGAAGAGACCCAGTACTTC
CASSPRLAGGREETQYF
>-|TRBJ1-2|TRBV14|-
TGTGCCAGCAGCCAAGATTTTGGGCTGAACTATGGCTACACCTTC
CASSQDFGLNYGYTF
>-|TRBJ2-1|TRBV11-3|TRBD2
TGTGCCAGCAGTCCTACTATCATAGCGGGGGGCCCAAGCTCCTACAATGAGCAGTTCTTC
CASSPTIIAGGPSSYNEQFF
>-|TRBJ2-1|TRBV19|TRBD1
TGTGCCAGTAGTTCCATGGCGGGACAGGGGGGAGTTGATGAGCAGTTCTTC
CASSSMAGQGGVDEQFF
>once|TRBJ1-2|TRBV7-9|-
TGTGCCAGCAGCACGTACCGGGACATTACATTCTATGGCTACACCTTC
CASSTYRDITFYGYTF
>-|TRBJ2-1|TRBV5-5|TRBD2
TGTGCCAGCAGCTGGGCGGGACTAAAAGACAATGAGCAGTTCTTC
CASSWAGLKDNEQFF
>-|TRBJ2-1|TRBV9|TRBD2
TGTGCCAGCAGCGCGACTAGCGGGGGGTACAATGAGCAGTTCTTC
CASSATSGGYNEQFF
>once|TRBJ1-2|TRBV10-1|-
TGCGCCAGTACAGGCGAGACTGACTATGGCTACACCTTC
CASTGETDYGYTF
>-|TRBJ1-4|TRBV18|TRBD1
TGTGCCAGCTCGGACAGGGGGCCAACTAATGAAAAACTGTTTTTT
CASSDRGPTNEKLFF
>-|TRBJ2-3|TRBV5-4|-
TGTGCCAGCAGCTTTATTGATACGCAGTATTTT
CASSFIDTQYF
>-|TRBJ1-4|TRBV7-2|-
TGTGCCAGCAGCTTAGCCACAGGGTGGGGTGAAAAACTGTTTTTT
CASSLATGWGEKLFF
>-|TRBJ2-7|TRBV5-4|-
TGTGCCAGCAGCGTGAGGACATTCTCCCCCTCCTACGAGCAGTACTTC
CASSVRTFSPSYEQYF